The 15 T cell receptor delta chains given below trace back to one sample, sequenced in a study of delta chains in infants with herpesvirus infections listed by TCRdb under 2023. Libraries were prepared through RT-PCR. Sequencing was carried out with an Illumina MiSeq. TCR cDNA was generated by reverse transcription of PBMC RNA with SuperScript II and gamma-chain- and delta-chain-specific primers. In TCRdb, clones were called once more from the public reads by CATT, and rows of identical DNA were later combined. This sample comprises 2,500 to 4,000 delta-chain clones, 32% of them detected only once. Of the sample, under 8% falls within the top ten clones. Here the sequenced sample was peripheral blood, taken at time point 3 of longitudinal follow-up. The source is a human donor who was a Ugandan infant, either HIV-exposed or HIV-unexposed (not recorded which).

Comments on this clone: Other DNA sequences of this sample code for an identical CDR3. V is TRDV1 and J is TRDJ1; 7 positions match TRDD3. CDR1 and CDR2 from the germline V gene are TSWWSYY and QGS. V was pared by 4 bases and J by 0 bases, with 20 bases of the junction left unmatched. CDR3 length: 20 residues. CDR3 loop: CALGVLGIPRSLPNTDKLIF. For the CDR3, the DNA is TGTGCTCTTGGGGTTCTAGGGATACCGCGATCACTTCCCAACACCGATAAACTCATCTTT.

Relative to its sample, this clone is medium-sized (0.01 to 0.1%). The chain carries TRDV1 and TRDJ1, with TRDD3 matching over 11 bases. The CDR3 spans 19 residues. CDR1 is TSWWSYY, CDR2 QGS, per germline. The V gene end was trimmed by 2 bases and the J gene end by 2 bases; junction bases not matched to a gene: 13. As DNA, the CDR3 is TGTGCTCTTGGGGAAGGTCGAATACTGGGGGATAAATGTACCGATAAACTCATCTTT. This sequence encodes CALGEGRILGDKCTDKLIF.

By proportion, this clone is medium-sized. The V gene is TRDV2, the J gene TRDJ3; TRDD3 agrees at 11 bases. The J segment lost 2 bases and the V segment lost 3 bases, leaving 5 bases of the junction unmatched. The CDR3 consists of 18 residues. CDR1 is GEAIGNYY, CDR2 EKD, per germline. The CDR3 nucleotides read TGTGCCTGTGACGTACTGGGGGATAAGACCTGGGACACCCGACAGATGTTTTTC. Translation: CACDVLGDKTWDTRQMFF.

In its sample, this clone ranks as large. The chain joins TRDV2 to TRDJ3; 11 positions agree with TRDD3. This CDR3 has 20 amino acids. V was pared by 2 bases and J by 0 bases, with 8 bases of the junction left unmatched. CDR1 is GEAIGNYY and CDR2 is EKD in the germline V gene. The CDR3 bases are TGTGCCTGTGACAAAGTACTGGGGGATAAAAGCTCCTGGGACACCCGACAGATGTTTTTC. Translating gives CACDKVLGDKSSWDTRQMFF.

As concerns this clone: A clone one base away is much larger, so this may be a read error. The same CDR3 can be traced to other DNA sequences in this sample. The CDR3 nucleotides are TGTGCCTGCGACACCGTACTGGGGGATAACTCCTGGGACACCCGACAGATGTTTTTC. Translating gives CACDTVLGDNSWDTRQMFF. This rearrangement joins TRDV2 to TRDJ3, with 11 bases identical to TRDD3. The germline V gene has CDR1 GEAIGNYY and CDR2 EKD. The CDR3 totals 19 residues.

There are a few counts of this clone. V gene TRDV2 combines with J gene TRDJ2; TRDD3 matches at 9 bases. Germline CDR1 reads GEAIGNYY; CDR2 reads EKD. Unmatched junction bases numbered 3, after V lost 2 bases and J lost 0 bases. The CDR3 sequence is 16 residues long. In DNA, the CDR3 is TGTGCCTGTGACATACTGGGGGAAGCTTTGACAGCACAACTCTTCTTT. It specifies CACDILGEALTAQLFF.

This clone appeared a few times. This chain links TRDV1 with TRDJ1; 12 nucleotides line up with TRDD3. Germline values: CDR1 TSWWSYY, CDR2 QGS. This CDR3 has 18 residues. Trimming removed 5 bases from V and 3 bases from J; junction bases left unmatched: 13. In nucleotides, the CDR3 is TGTGCTCTTGGGTCCCCCCTGGGGGATACGGGGAGGGCCGATAAACTCATCTTT. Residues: CALGSPLGDTGRADKLIF.

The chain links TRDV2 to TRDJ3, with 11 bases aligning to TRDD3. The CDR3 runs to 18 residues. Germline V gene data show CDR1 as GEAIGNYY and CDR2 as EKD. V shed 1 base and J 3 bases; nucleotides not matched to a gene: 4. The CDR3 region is CACDTGWGIRWDTRQMFF. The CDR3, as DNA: TGTGCCTGTGACACGGGATGGGGGATACGCTGGGACACCCGACAGATGTTTTTC.

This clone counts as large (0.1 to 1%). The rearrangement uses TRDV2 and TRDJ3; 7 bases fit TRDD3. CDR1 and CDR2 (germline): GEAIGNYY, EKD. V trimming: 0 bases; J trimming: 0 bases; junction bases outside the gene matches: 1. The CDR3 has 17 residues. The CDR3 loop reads CACDTWGSSWDTRQMFF. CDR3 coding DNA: TGTGCCTGTGACACCTGGGGGAGCTCCTGGGACACCCGACAGATGTTTTTC.

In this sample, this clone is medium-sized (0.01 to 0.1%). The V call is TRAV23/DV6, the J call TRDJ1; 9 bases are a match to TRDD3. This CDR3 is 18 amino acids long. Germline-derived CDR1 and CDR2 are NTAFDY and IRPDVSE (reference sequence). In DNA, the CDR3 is TGTGCCGGGCCTACCTTTGGTCCTGGGGGATGGTACACCGATAAACTCATCTTT. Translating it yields CAGPTFGPGGWYTDKLIF.

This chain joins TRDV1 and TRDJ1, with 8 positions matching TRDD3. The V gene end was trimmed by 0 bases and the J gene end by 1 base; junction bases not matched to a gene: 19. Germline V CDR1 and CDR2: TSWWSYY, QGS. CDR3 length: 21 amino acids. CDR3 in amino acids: CALGELRAPSYWGPTTDKLIF. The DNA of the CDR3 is TGTGCTCTTGGGGAACTACGGGCTCCTTCTTACTGGGGGCCCACCACCGATAAACTCATCTTT.

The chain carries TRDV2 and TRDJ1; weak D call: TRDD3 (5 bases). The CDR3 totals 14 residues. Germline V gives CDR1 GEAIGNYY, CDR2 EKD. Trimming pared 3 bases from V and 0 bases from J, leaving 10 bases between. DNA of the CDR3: TGTGCCTGTGACGGGATCGAGAACACCGATAAACTCATCTTT. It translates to CACDGIENTDKLIF.

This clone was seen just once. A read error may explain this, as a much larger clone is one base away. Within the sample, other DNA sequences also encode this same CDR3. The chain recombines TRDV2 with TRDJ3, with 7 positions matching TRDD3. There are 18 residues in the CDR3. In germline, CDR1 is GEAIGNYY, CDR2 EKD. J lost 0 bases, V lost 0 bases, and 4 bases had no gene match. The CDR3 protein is CACDTGWGSSWDTRQMFF. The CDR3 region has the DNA TGTGCCTGTGACACCGGTTGGGGGAGCTCCTGGGACACCCGACAGATGTTTTTC.

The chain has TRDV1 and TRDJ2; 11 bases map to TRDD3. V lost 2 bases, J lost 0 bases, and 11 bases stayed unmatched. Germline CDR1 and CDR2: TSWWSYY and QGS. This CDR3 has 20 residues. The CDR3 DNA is TGTGCTCTTGGGGAAGATCCTATCTGGGGGATACCTCCTTTGACAGCACAACTCTTCTTT. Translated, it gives CALGEDPIWGIPPLTAQLFF.

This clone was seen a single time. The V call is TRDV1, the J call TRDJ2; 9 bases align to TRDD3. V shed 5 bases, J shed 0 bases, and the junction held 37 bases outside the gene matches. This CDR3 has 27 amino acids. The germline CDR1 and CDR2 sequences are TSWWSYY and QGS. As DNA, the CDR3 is TGTGCTCTTGGGCTAAGAATCCCTCTACAAAACACGGATCTGGGGGATGCCCCTATATCTTTGACAGCACAACTCTTCTTT. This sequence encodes CALGLRIPLQNTDLGDAPISLTAQLFF.